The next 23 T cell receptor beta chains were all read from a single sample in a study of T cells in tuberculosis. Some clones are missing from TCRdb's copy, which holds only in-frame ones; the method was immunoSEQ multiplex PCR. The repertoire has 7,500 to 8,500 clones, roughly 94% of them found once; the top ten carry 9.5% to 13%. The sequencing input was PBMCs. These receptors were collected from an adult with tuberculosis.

CDR3: CATISDTDTQYF. The CDR3, as DNA: TGTGCCACCATTAGCGACACAGATACGCAGTATTTT. The rearrangement uses TRBV10-3 and TRBJ2-3, with D possibly being TRBD2 (5 bases). The germline CDR1 and CDR2 sequences are ENHRY and SYGVKD. The V end was cut by 10 bases, the J end by 2 bases, with 10 bases between. This CDR3 is 12 amino acids long.

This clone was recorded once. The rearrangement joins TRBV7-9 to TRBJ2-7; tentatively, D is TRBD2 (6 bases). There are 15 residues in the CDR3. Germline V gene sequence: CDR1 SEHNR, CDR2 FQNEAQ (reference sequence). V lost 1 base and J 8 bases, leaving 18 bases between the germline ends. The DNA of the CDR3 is TGTGCCAGCAGCTTAGGGGGAGGCTTGGTCTTGCAGCAGTACTTC. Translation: CASSLGGGLVLQQYF.

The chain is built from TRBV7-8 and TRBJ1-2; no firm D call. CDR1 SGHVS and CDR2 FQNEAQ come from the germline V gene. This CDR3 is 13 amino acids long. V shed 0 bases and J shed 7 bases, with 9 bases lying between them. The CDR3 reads CASSLAVQAGYTF. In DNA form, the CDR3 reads TGTGCCAGCAGCTTAGCGGTCCAGGCTGGCTACACCTTC. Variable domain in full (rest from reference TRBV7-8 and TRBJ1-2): GAGVSQSPRYKVAKRGQDVALRCDPISGHVSLFWYQQALGQGPEFLTYFQNEAQLDKSGLPSDRFFAERPEGSVSTLKIQRTQQEDSAVYLCASSLAVQAGYTFGSGTRLTVV.

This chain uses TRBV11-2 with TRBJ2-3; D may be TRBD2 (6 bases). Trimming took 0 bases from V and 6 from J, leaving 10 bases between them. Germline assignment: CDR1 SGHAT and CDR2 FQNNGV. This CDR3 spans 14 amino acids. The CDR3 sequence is CASSLDRGADTQYF. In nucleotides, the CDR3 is TGTGCCAGCAGCTTAGATCGCGGGGCGGATACGCAGTATTTT.

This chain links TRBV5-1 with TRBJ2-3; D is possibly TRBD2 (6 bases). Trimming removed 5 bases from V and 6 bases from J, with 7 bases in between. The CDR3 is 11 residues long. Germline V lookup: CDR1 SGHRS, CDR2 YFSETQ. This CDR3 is CASRGRDTQYF. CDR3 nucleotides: TGCGCCAGCAGGGGGAGGGATACGCAGTATTTT.

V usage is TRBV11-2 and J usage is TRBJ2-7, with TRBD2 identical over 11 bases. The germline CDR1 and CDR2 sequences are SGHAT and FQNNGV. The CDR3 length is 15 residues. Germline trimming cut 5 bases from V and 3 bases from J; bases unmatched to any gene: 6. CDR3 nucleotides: TGTGCCAGCAGCGTACTAGCGGGAGAGATCTACGAGCAGTACTTC. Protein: CASSVLAGEIYEQYF.

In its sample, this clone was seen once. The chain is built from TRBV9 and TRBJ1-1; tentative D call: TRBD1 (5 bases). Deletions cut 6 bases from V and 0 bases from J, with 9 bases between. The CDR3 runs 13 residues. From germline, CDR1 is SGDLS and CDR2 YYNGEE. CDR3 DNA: TGTGCCAGCATGGGGCCGGTGAACACTGAAGCTTTCTTT. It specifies CASMGPVNTEAFF.

CDR3 in DNA: TGTGCCAGCAGCCAGGGGGGTCCGACAGATACGCAGTATTTT. Amino acids: CASSQGGPTDTQYF. The chain links TRBV7-6 to TRBJ2-3; D perhaps matches TRBD1 (7 bases). Trimming stripped 5 bases from V and 3 bases from J, with 12 bases between. Germline CDR1 SGHVS, CDR2 FNYEAQ. The CDR3 runs to 14 residues. The full variable domain, in which reference TRBV7-6 and TRBJ2-3 provide the parts outside the CDR3, is GAGVSQSPRYKVTKRGQDVALRCDPISGHVSLYWYRQALGQGPEFLTYFNYEAQQDKSGLPNDRFSAERPEGSISTLTIQRTEQRDSAMYRCASSQGGPTDTQYFGPGTRLTVL.

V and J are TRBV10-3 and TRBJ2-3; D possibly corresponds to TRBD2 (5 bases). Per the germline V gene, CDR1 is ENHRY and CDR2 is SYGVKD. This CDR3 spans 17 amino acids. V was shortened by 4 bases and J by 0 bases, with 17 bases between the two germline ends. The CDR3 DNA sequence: TGTGCCATCAGTGTAACGGCTAGCCCTTCGAGCACAGATACGCAGTATTTT. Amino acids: CAISVTASPSSTDTQYF.

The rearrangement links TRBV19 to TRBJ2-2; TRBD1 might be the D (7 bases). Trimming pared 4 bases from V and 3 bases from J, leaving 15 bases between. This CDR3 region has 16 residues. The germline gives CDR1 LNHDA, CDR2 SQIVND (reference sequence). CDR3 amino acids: CASSNDRDSDTGELFF. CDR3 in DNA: TGTGCCAGTAGTAATGACAGGGACTCAGACACCGGGGAGCTGTTTTTT.

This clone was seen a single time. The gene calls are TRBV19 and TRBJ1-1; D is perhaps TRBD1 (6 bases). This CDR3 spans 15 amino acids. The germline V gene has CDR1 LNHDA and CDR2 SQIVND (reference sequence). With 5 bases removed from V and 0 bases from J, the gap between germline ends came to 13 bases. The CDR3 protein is CASSPGALVNTEAFF. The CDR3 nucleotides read TGTGCCAGTAGTCCAGGGGCCCTCGTGAACACTGAAGCTTTCTTT.

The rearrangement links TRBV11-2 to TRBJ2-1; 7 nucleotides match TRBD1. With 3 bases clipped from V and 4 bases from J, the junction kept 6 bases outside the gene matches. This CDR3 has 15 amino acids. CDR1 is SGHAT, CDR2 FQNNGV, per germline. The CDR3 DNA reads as TGTGCCAGCAGCTTCAGTCAGGGGGTGTACAATGAGCAGTTCTTC. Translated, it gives CASSFSQGVYNEQFF.

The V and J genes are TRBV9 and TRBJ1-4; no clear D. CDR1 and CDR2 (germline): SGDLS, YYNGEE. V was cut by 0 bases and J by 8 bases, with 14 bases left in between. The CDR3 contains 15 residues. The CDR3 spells CASSVDVRGGEKLFF. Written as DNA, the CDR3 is TGTGCCAGCAGCGTAGATGTTAGAGGAGGGGAAAAACTGTTTTTT.

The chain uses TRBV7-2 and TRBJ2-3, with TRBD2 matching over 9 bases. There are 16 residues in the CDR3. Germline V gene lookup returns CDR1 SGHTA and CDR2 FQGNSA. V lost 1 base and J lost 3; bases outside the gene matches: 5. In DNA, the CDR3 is TGTGCCAGCAGCTTAGGGGGGCTAGCGGGAACAGATACGCAGTATTTT. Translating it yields CASSLGGLAGTDTQYF.

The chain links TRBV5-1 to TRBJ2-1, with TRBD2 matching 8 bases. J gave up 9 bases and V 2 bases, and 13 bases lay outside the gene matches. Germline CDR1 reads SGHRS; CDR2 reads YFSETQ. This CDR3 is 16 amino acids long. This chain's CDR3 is CASSFLGPGGNGEQFF. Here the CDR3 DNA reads TGCGCCAGCAGCTTCTTGGGTCCGGGGGGGAACGGTGAGCAGTTCTTC.

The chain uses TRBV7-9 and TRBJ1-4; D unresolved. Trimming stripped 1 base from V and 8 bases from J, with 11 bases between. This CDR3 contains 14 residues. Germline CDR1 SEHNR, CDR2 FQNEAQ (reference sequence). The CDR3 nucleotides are TGTGCCAGCAGCTTAGAAGGCAGAGGAGAAAAACTGTTTTTT. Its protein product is CASSLEGRGEKLFF.

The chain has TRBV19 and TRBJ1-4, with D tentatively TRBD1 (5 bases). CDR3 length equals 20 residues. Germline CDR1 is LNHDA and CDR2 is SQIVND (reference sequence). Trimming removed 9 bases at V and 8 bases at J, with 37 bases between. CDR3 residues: CASNQGLAGPRDGVREKLFF. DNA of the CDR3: TGTGCCAGCAACCAAGGGCTGGCGGGACCGCGGGATGGGGTGCGAGAAAAACTGTTTTTT.

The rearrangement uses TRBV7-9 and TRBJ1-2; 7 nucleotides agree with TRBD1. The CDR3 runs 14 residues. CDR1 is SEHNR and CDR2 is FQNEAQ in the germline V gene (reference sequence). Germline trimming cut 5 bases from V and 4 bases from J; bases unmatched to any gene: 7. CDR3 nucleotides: TGTGCCAGCAGCCCTCGACAGGGCCCCTATGGCTACACCTTC. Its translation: CASSPRQGPYGYTF.

The CDR3 DNA reads as TGTGCCAGCAGTTACTCGCCAGAAGCTAACTATGGCTACACCTTC. Translated: CASSYSPEANYGYTF. The genes are TRBV6-5 and TRBJ1-2; D call uncertain. The CDR3 extends over 15 amino acids. Germline V gene data show CDR1 as MNHEY and CDR2 as SVGAGI. Trimming cost V 0 bases and J 0 bases, with 8 bases left between them.

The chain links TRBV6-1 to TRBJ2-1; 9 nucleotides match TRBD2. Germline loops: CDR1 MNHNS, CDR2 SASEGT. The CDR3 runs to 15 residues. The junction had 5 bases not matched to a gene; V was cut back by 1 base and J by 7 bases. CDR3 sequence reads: CASSEGIAGVNEQFF. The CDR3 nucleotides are TGTGCCAGCAGTGAAGGTATAGCGGGAGTTAATGAGCAGTTCTTC.

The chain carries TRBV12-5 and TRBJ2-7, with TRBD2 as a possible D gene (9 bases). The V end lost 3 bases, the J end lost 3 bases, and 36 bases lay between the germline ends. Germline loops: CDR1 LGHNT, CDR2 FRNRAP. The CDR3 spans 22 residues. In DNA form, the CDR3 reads TGTGCTAGTGGTTTTGCCAGCCCCCGGGCAGGGGGCATTAGCGGGAGAATCTACGAGCAGTACTTC. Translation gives CASGFASPRAGGISGRIYEQYF.

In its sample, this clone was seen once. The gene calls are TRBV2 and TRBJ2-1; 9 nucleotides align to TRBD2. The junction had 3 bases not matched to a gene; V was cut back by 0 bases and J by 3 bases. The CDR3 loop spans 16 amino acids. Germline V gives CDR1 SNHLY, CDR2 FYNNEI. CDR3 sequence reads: CASSEAPSGNYNEQFF. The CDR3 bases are TGTGCCAGCAGTGAAGCCCCTAGCGGGAACTACAATGAGCAGTTCTTC.

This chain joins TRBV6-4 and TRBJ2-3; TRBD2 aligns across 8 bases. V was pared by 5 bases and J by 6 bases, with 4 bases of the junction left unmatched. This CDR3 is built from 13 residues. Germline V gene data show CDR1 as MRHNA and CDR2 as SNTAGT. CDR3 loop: CASSREGLDTQYF. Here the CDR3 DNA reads TGTGCCAGCAGTCGGGAGGGCCTGGATACGCAGTATTTT.